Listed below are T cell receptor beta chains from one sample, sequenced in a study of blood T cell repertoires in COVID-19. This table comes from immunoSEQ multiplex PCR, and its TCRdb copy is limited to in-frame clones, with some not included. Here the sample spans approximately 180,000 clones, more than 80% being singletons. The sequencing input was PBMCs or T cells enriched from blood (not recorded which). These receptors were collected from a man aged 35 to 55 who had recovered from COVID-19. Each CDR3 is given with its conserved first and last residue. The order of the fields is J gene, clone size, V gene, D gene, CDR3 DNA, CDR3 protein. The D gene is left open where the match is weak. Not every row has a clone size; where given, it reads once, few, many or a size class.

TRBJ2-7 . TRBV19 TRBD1 TGTGCCAGTAGTCCCCAGGGACAGGGACGCTACGAGCAGTACTTC CASSPQGQGRYEQYF
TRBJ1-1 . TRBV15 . TGTGCCACCAGCAGAGATTTGGCTGGGAACACTGAAGCTTTCTTT CATSRDLAGNTEAFF
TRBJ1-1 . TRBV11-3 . TGTGCCAGCAGCCCAAATCTCCGGGGAATGAACACTGAAGCTTTCTTT CASSPNLRGMNTEAFF
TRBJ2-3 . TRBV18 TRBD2 TGTGCCAGCTCACCTCTAGCGGGAGGGCCAGGGGATACGCAGTATTTT CASSPLAGGPGDTQYF
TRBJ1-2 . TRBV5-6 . TGTGCCAGCAGCTTGGGGAGTACAGGGCTAGTATATGGCTACACCTTC CASSLGSTGLVYGYTF
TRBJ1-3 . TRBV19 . TGTGCCAGTAAAGAACCAGGCGCTGGAAACACCATATATTTT CASKEPGAGNTIYF
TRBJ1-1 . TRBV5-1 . TGCGCCAGCAGCCCCGGGACTGCTGAAGCTTTCTTT CASSPGTAEAFF
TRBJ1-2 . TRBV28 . TGTGCCAGCAGTTTGGGGGAGGGCTATGGCTACACCTTC CASSLGEGYGYTF
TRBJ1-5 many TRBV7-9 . TGTGCCAGCAGCTTAGGGTTCCCGGGGAAAAGCAATCAGCCCCAGCATTTT CASSLGFPGKSNQPQHF
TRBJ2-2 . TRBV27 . TGTGCCAGCAGTCAGCGCGCCGGGGAGCTGTTTTTT CASSQRAGELFF
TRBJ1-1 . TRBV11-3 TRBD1 TGTGCCAGCAGCTTAGAAGGTTCTGGACAGGGTGGAGTTACTGAAGCTTTCTTT CASSLEGSGQGGVTEAFF
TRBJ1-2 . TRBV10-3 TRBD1 TGTGCCATCGGACAGGGCTACGGCTACACCTTC CAIGQGYGYTF
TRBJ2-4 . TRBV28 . TGTGCCAGCGCACAGGGAGAAAACATTCAGTACTTC CASAQGENIQYF
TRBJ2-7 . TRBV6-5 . TGTGCCAGCAGTTACTCGAGACGGGACAACTCCTACGAGCAGTACTTC CASSYSRRDNSYEQYF
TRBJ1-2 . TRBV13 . TGTGCCAGCAGCTTAGGGGCAGCTAACTATGGCTACACCTTC CASSLGAANYGYTF
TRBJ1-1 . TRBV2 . TGTGCCAGCAGCGCGGACTGGAGGAACACTGAAGCTTTCTTT CASSADWRNTEAFF
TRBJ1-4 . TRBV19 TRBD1 TGTGCCAGTAGTAAACGACGACAGGGAACCTTTAATGAAAAACTGTTTTTT CASSKRRQGTFNEKLFF
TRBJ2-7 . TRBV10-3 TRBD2 TGTGCCATCAGTGAGTTAGCGGGGGCCTCCTACGAGCAGTACTTC CAISELAGASYEQYF
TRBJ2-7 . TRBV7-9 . TGTGCCAGCAGCTTACCTAACAGGGCTGGAGAGCAGTACTTC CASSLPNRAGEQYF
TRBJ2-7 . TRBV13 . TGTGCCAGCAGCTCGTCCGGGATCACGTTCGCCTACGAGCAGTACTTC CASSSSGITFAYEQYF
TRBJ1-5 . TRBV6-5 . TGTGCCAGCAGTTATAGTACCGGTCAGCCCCAGCATTTT CASSYSTGQPQHF
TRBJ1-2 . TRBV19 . TGTGCCAGTGCCAAGGGGGACGGCTATGGCTACACCTTC CASAKGDGYGYTF
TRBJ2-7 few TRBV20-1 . TGCAGTGCTTCACGAGCCCCCGAGCAGTACTTC CSASRAPEQYF
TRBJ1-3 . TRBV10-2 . TGCGCCAGCAGTGATACAGGCTCTGGAAACACCATATATTTT CASSDTGSGNTIYF
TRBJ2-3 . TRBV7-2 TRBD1 TGTGCCAGCAGCACGCGGACAGGGGATACGCAGTATTTT CASSTRTGDTQYF
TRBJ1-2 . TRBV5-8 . TGTGCCAGCCGATTGACGGGGGGCGAAGGCTATGGCTACACCTTC CASRLTGGEGYGYTF